The present TCR beta chain was sequenced within a study of early T cells in non-severe SARS-CoV-2 infection. Study at large: Whole-blood bulk RNA, unsorted, was sequenced, and chains were unpaired.

This clonotype was observed at least ten times. The antigen is undetermined. TCRdb reanalysed the 5' RACE reads using MiXCR and keeps one entry per CDR3 protein. The sample shows 40,000 to 45,000 distinct CDR3 sequences, about 5.7% of them seen only once. This CDR3 has 12 residues. With 4 bases removed from V and 5 bases from J, the gap between germline ends came to 12 bases. Germline V CDR1 and CDR2: SQVTM, ANQGSEA. The study's findings and limits: Comparison of clonotypes with VDJdb favored anti-spike CD8 responses while missing private and CD4 specificities.

The specimen comprised whole blood, sampled at baseline. The receptor's source is an adult who was a healthcare worker with PCR-confirmed SARS-CoV-2 infection or an uninfected control (not recorded which). The gene calls are TRBV29-1 and TRBJ2-7; D may be TRBD1 (5 bases). The CDR3 loop reads CSVVSGWDEQYF. The CDR3 DNA sequence: TGCAGCGTTGTGTCAGGGTGGGACGAGCAGTACTTC.